This T cell receptor beta chain emerged from a study of identical twins. TCRdb itself ran the 5' RACE reads through MiXCR, one entry per CDR3 protein. The profile shows 1,800,000 or so distinct CDR3 sequences, 25% to 35% of them singletons. Among all donors, each was a healthy Caucasian. The V segment lost 5 bases and the J segment 3 bases; nucleotides outside the gene matches: 14. Germline values: CDR1 SQVTM, CDR2 ANQGSEA. The CDR3 length is 16 residues. Findings of the study overall: Alpha sequences that were out-of-frame and twin-shared showed an excess of low generation probability. The study found that models underestimated out-of-frame TCR alpha sharing in monozygotic twins.

This clonotype has ten or more counts. The antigen remains undetermined. This TCR was recovered from a newborn girl in good health. The V call is TRBV29-1, the J call TRBJ2-7, with 9 positions matching TRBD1. Sequencing used cord blood. The CDR3 nucleotides read TGCAGCGTTCGGGGACAGGGAGGGCGTTGGATCTACGAGCAGTACTTC. This translates into CSVRGQGGRWIYEQYF.